These 12 T cell receptor beta chains came from one sample sequenced in a study of cytomegalovirus exposure and HLA in healthy donors. PCR employed 60 Vbeta and 13 Jbeta primers. Clones were sequenced by immunoSEQ multiplex PCR, and TCRdb holds only the in-frame ones, with some missing. This table has 95,000 to 100,000 clones, 85% appearing once. The sample consisted of PBMCs. All receptors derive from a man younger than 40 in good health and CMV-seronegative.

The V gene is TRBV13, the J gene TRBJ1-6, with 7 bases fitting TRBD1. This CDR3 region has 14 residues. Looked up from germline, CDR1 is PRHDT and CDR2 is FYEKMQ (reference sequence). V lost 0 bases to trimming and J lost 9 bases; unmatched junction nucleotides: 2. The CDR3 region is CASSLGTGISPLHF. Written as DNA, the CDR3 is TGTGCCAGCAGCTTAGGGACAGGGATTTCACCCCTCCACTTT.

The chain couples TRBV7-9 to TRBJ2-1; D might be TRBD2 (6 bases). V was trimmed by 1 base and J by 8 bases, leaving 9 bases between them. CDR1 is SEHNR, CDR2 FQNEAQ, per germline (reference sequence). The CDR3 runs to 13 residues. The CDR3 nucleotides are TGTGCCAGCAGCTTAGTACCGGGGGATGAGCAGTTCTTC. It specifies CASSLVPGDEQFF.

The genes are TRBV6-6 and TRBJ2-1; a possible D gene is TRBD1 (5 bases). V dropped 2 bases and J dropped 9 bases, with 11 bases sitting between them. The CDR3 length is 13 residues. The germline gives CDR1 MNHNY, CDR2 SVGAGI (reference sequence). CDR3 amino acids: CASSYPQGVEQFF. In DNA form, the CDR3 reads TGTGCCAGCAGTTACCCTCAGGGTGTTGAGCAGTTCTTC.

The chain couples TRBV7-3 to TRBJ2-7; D not certain. The V and J ends lost 0 bases and 2 bases respectively, with 8 bases between them. The CDR3 runs to 14 residues. CDR1 is SGHTA, CDR2 FQGTGA, per germline. The CDR3 sequence is CASSLTPGPYEQYF. As DNA, the CDR3 is TGTGCCAGCAGCTTAACCCCAGGCCCCTACGAGCAGTACTTC.

This chain connects TRBV7-8 to TRBJ1-2, with a tentative D call TRBD1 (5 bases). This CDR3 region has 14 residues. The germline V gene has CDR1 SGHVS and CDR2 FQNEAQ. Trimming pared 0 bases from V and 4 bases from J, leaving 9 bases between. Here the CDR3 DNA reads TGTGCCAGCAGCTTAGCGCGGGGGGGCTATGGCTACACCTTC. It yields the protein CASSLARGGYGYTF.

This clone was detected only a few times. The chain joins TRBV19 to TRBJ2-6; D may be TRBD2 (6 bases). V lost 10 bases and J lost 13, with 23 bases in between. Per germline, CDR1 LNHDA and CDR2 SQIVND (reference sequence). This CDR3 region has 14 residues. The CDR3 region is CATKGFRDRGVLTF. The CDR3 DNA is TGTGCCACCAAAGGGTTCAGGGACCGGGGGGTCCTGACTTTC.

The gene calls are TRBV4-3 and TRBJ2-3, with 7 nucleotides matching TRBD2. The CDR3 covers 15 residues. V lost 2 bases, J lost 4 bases, and 6 bases stayed unmatched. Germline CDR1 and CDR2: LGHNA and YSLEER. This CDR3 is CASSQLRGVPDTQYF. Here the CDR3 DNA reads TGCGCCAGCAGCCAACTCCGGGGGGTCCCAGATACGCAGTATTTT.

The rearrangement joins TRBV7-9 to TRBJ2-5; tentative D call: TRBD1 (6 bases). The CDR3 covers 15 residues. V was trimmed by 5 bases and J by 5 bases, leaving 18 bases between them. CDR1 is SEHNR and CDR2 is FQNEAQ in the germline V gene (reference sequence). CDR3 nucleotides: TGTGCCAGCAGCCACCCAGACAGGTCCTATGAGACCCAGTACTTC. Protein: CASSHPDRSYETQYF.

This sequence joins TRBV7-9 and TRBJ2-6; D is perhaps TRBD1 (5 bases). Trimming cost V 1 base and J 2 bases, with 6 bases left between them. The V gene's germline CDR1 is SEHNR and CDR2 FQNEAQ (reference sequence). The CDR3 runs 15 residues. The DNA for the CDR3 is TGTGCCAGCAGCTTAGGGGGCGCTGGGGCCAACGTCCTGACTTTC. Its translation is CASSLGGAGANVLTF. The variable domain in full, with the rest retrieved from reference TRBV7-9 and TRBJ2-6, is DTGVSQNPRHKITKRGQNVTFRCDPISEHNRLYWYRQTLGQGPEFLTYFQNEAQLEKSRLLSDRFSAERPKGSFSTLEIQRTEQGDSAMYLCASSLGGAGANVLTFGAGSRLTVL.

The CDR3 sequence: CSAQTAYGYTF. In DNA, the CDR3 is TGCAGTGCACAGACAGCCTATGGCTACACCTTC. V usage is TRBV20-1 and J usage is TRBJ1-2, with a possible D match to TRBD1 (5 bases). This CDR3 spans 11 amino acids. Germline V lookup: CDR1 DFQATT, CDR2 SNEGSKA (reference sequence). The V end was cut by 6 bases, the J end by 4 bases, with 9 bases between.

The rearrangement links TRBV30 to TRBJ2-1; 7 nucleotides agree with TRBD2. Germline lookup yields CDR1 GTSNPN and CDR2 SVGIG (reference sequence). The CDR3 sequence is 12 residues long. Trimming cost V 3 bases and J 7 bases; bases outside gene matches: 3. The CDR3: CAWSWGGNEQFF. The CDR3 DNA is TGTGCCTGGAGCTGGGGAGGGAATGAGCAGTTCTTC.

The chain has TRBV15 and TRBJ1-3; D is possibly TRBD1 (5 bases). V was trimmed by 5 bases and J by 2 bases, leaving 19 bases between them. The CDR3 is 17 amino acids. CDR1 is LNHNV, CDR2 YYDKDF, per germline (reference sequence). The CDR3 DNA sequence: TGTGCCACCAGCCCAAAAGGGGCAGGACAAACTGGAAACACCATATATTTT. This sequence encodes CATSPKGAGQTGNTIYF. Full variable domain (rest looked up from reference TRBV15 and TRBJ1-3): DAMVIQNPRYQVTQFGKPVTLSCSQTLNHNVMYWYQQKSSQAPKLLFHYYDKDFNNEADTPDNFQSRRPNTSFCFLDIRSPGLGDTAMYLCATSPKGAGQTGNTIYFGEGSWLTVV.